This entry describes one T cell receptor beta chain. Original processing notes: Estimation of nucleated cell counts relied on the amplification of reference gene primers. Profiling relied on immunoSEQ multiplex PCR, and the TCRdb table lists in-frame clones only, not all of them. The V and J calls and clone size come from that table; D and trimming were worked out from the DNA. The profile shows under 250,000 clones, about 82% of them singletons. The sample originates from a study of blood T cell repertoires in COVID-19. On the study more broadly: Nucleic acid was either cDNA or gDNA, and it came from T cells, B-cell-depleted T cells, or PBMCs.

Germline loops: CDR1 MGHRA, CDR2 YSYEKL. This CDR3 is built from 16 residues. With 3 bases clipped from V and 3 bases from J, the junction kept 7 bases outside the gene matches. The source material was peripheral blood. The source is a woman of 80 years or more with COVID-19, enrolled during active disease. V is TRBV4-1 and J is TRBJ1-4; TRBD1 matches at 7 bases. This chain's CDR3 is CASSHPDRLANEKLFF. Written as DNA, the CDR3 is TGCGCCAGCAGCCATCCGGACAGGCTTGCTAATGAAAAACTGTTTTTT.